These 3 T cell receptor beta chains were sequenced from one sample in a study of blood T cell repertoires in COVID-19. Produced via immunoSEQ multiplex PCR; TCRdb's table is partial and in-frame only. This table has 200,000 to 250,000 clones, 84% appearing once. The sequenced material came from peripheral blood. These receptors originate from a woman aged 60-70 years who had recovered from COVID-19.

This clone was detected only once. This sequence joins TRBV20-1 and TRBJ1-2; a possible D gene is TRBD1 (6 bases). Per germline, CDR1 DFQATT and CDR2 SNEGSKA (reference sequence). The CDR3 length is 11 residues. Trimming removed 6 bases from V and 8 bases from J, with 13 bases in between. CDR3 region: CSAETGNGYTF. Here the CDR3 DNA reads TGCAGTGCAGAAACAGGGAACGGCTACACCTTC.

The chain joins TRBV19 to TRBJ2-5, with 10 bases fitting TRBD1. This CDR3 is 15 amino acids long. The ends lost 6 bases at V and 4 bases at J; junction bases unmatched: 8. CDR1 and CDR2 (germline): LNHDA, SQIVND (reference sequence). This CDR3 is CASSPRGQGRETQYF. The CDR3 bases are TGTGCCAGTAGCCCAAGGGGACAGGGGAGAGAGACCCAGTACTTC.

This chain uses TRBV19 with TRBJ2-7; TRBD1 aligns across 7 bases. From germline, CDR1 is LNHDA and CDR2 SQIVND (reference sequence). The CDR3 totals 15 residues. V shed 6 bases, J shed 0 bases, and the junction held 8 bases outside the gene matches. CDR3 bases: TGTGCCAGTAGGTATTCGACAGGGATCTCCTACGAGCAGTACTTC. Its protein product is CASRYSTGISYEQYF.